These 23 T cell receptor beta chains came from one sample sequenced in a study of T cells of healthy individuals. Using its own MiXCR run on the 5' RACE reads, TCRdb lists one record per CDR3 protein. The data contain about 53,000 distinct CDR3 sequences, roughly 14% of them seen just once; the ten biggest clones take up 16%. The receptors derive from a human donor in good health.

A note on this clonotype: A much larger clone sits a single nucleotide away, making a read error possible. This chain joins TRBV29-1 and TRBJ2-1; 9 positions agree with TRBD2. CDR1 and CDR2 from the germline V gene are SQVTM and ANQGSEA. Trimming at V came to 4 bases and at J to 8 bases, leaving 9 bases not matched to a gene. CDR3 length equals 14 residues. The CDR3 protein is CSVGGRDRSDEQFF. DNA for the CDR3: TGCAGCGTTGGCGGGAGGGACAGAAGCGATGAGCAGTTCTTC.

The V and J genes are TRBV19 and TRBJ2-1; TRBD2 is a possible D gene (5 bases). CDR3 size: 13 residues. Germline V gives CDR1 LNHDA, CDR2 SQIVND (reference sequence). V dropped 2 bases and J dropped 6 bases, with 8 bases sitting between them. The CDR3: CASSIIGGNEQFF. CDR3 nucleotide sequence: TGTGCCAGTAGTATAATCGGAGGCAATGAGCAGTTCTTC.

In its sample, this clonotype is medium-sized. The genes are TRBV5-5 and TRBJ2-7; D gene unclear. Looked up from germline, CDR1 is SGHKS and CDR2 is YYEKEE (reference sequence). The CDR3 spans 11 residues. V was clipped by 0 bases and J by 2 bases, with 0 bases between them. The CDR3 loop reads CASSLAYEQYF. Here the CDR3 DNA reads TGTGCCAGCAGCTTGGCCTACGAGCAGTACTTC.

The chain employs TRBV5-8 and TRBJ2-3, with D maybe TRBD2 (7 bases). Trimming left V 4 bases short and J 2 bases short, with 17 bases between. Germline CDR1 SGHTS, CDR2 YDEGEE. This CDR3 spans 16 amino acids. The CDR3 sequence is CASSTQRGADTDTQYF. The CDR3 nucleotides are TGTGCCAGCAGCACACAACGGGGGGCGGACACAGATACGCAGTATTTT.

The CDR3: CSVEQNFGTGEGYTF. CDR3 nucleotides: TGCAGCGTTGAACAGAATTTTGGGACAGGGGAAGGCTACACCTTC. The chain uses TRBV29-1 and TRBJ1-2; 10 bases fit TRBD1. This CDR3 comprises 15 residues. The junction had 11 bases not matched to a gene; V was cut back by 2 bases and J by 8 bases. Germline values: CDR1 SQVTM, CDR2 ANQGSEA.

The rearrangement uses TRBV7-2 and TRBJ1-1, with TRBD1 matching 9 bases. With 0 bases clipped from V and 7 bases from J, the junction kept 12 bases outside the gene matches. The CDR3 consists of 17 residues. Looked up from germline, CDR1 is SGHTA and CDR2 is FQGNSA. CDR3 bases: TGTGCCAGCAGCTTAGCGTTCCTGGGACAGGGAAATAGTGAAGCTTTCTTT. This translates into CASSLAFLGQGNSEAFF.

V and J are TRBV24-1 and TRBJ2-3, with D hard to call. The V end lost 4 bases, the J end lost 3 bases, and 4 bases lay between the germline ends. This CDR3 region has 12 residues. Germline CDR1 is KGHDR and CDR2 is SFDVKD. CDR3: CATSERTDTQYF. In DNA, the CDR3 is TGTGCCACCAGTGAGCGGACAGATACGCAGTATTTT.

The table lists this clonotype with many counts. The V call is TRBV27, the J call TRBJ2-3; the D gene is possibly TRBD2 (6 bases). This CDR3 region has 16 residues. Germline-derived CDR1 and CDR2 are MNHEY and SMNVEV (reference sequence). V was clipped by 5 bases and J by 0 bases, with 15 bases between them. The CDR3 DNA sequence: TGTGCCAGCAGTCCCCGGTCGGCGGGAAGCACAGATACGCAGTATTTT. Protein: CASSPRSAGSTDTQYF.

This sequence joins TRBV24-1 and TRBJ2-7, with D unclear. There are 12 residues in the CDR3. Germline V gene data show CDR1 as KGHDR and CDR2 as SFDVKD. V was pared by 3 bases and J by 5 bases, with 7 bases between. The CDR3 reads CATSDGGDEQYF. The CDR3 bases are TGTGCCACCAGTGATGGTGGGGACGAGCAGTACTTC.

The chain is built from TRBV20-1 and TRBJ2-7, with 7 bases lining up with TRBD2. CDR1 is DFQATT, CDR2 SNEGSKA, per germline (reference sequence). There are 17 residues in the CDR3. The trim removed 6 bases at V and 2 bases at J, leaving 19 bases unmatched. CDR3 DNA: TGCAGTGCAGGGGCGGGAGACCGAACCGGACAAACCTACGAGCAGTACTTC. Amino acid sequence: CSAGAGDRTGQTYEQYF.

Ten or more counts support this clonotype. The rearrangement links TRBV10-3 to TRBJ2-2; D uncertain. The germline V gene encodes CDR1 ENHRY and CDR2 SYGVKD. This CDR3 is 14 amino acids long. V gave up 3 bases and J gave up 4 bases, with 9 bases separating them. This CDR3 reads CAISESLGTGELFF. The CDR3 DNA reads TGTGCCATCAGTGAATCCCTGGGCACCGGGGAGCTGTTTTTT.

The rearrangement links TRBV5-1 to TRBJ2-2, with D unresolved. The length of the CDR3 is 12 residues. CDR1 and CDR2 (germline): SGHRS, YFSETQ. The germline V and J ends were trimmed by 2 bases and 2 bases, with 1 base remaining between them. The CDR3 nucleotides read TGCGCCAGCAGCTTTAACACCGGGGAGCTGTTTTTT. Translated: CASSFNTGELFF.

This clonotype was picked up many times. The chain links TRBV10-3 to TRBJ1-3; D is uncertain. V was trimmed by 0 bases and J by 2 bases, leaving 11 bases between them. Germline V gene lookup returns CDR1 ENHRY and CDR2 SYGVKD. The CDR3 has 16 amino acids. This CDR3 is CAISESGSMTGNTIYF. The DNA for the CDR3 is TGTGCCATCAGTGAGTCGGGCAGCATGACTGGAAACACCATATATTTT.

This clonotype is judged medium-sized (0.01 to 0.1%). The CDR3 sequence: CASSEFGQGLQTSYEQYF. The CDR3 DNA is TGTGCCAGCAGTGAATTCGGCCAGGGGCTACAAACCTCCTACGAGCAGTACTTC. This chain connects TRBV2 to TRBJ2-7; possible D gene TRBD1, 6 bases. The CDR3 has 18 residues. The V and J ends lost 2 bases and 0 bases respectively, with 20 bases between them. Germline CDR1 is SNHLY and CDR2 is FYNNEI.

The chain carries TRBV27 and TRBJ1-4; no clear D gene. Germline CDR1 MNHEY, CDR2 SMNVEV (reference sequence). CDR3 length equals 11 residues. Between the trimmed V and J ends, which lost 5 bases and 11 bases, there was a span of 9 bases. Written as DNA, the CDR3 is TGTGCCAGCAGTCCTGGGAAGAAACTGTTTTTT. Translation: CASSPGKKLFF. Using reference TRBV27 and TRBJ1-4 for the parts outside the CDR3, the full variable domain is EAQVTQNPRYLITVTGKKLTVTCSQNMNHEYMSWYRQDPGLGLRQIYYSMNVEVTDKGDVPEGYKVSRKEKRNFPLILESPSPNQTSLYFCASSPGKKLFFGSGTQLSVL.

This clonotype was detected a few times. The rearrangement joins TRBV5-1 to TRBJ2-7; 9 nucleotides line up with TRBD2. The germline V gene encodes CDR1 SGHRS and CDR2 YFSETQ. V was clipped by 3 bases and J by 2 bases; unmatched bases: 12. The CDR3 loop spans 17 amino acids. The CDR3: CASSSPSSGVRTYEQYF. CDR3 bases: TGCGCCAGCAGCTCACCATCTAGCGGGGTCCGGACCTACGAGCAGTACTTC.

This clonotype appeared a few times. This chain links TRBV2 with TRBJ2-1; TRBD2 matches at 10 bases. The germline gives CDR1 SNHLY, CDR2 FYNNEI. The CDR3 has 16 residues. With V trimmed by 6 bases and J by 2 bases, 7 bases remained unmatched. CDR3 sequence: CASRSVAGGPYNEQFF. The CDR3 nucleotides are TGTGCCAGCAGGTCGGTAGCGGGGGGACCCTACAATGAGCAGTTCTTC.

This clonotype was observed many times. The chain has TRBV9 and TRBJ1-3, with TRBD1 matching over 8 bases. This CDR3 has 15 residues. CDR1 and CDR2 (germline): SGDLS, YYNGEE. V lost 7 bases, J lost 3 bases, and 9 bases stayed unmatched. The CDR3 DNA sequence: TGTGCCAGCGGAACCTCAGGGGGCAGTGGAAACACCATATATTTT. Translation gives CASGTSGGSGNTIYF.

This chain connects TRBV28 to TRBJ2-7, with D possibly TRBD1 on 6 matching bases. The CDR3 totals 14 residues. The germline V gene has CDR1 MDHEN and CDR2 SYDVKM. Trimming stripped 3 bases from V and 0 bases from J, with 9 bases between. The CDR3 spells CASSLSGVSYEQYF. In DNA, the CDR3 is TGTGCCAGCAGTTTGTCAGGGGTCTCCTACGAGCAGTACTTC.

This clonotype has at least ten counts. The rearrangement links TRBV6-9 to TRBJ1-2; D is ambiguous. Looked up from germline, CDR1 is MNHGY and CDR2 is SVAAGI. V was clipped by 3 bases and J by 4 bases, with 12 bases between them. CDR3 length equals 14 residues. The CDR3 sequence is CASSYTDGSYGYTF. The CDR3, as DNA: TGTGCCAGCAGTTACACTGACGGTTCCTATGGCTACACCTTC.

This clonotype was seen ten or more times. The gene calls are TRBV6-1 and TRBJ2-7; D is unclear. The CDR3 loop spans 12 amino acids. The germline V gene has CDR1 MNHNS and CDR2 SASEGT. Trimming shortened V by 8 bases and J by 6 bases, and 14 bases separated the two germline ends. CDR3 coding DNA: TGTGCCAGCGCATACATATTAGGCGAGCAGTACTTC. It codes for CASAYILGEQYF.

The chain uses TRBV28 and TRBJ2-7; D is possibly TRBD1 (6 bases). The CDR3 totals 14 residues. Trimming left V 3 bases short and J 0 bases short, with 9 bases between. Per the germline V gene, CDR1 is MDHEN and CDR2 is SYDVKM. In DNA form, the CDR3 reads TGTGCCAGCAGTTTGCCAGGGGTCTCCTACGAGCAGTACTTC. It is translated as CASSLPGVSYEQYF.

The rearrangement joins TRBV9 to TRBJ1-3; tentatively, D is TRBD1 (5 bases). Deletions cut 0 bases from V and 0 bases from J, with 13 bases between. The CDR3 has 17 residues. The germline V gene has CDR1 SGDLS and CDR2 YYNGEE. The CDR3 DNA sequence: TGTGCCAGCAGCGTAGTGGATGACAGCATCTCTGGAAACACCATATATTTT. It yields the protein CASSVVDDSISGNTIYF.